This T cell receptor (beta chain) was sequenced during a study of blood T cell repertoires in COVID-19. Study-wide background: PBMCs, B-cell-depleted T cells, or T cells were the source of the cDNA or gDNA that made up the material.

Measured with immunoSEQ multiplex PCR; TCRdb has only the in-frame clones, and not every one. The data contain 150,000 or so clones, around four fifths of them seen just once; the ten biggest clones take up around 40%. From germline, CDR1 is SGHNT and CDR2 YYREEE (reference sequence). V lost 4 bases and J 2 bases, leaving 12 bases between the germline ends. CDR3 size: 14 residues. The receptor's source is a human donor in a cohort sampled during active COVID-19. Material for sequencing was peripheral blood. The chain is built from TRBV5-4 and TRBJ2-5; D is possibly TRBD2 (6 bases). The CDR3 here is CASSPPSAQETQYF. The CDR3 bases are TGTGCCAGCAGCCCCCCTAGCGCACAAGAGACCCAGTACTTC.